These 10 T cell receptor beta chains came from one sample sequenced in a study of blood T cell repertoires in COVID-19. Measured with immunoSEQ multiplex PCR; TCRdb has only the in-frame clones, and not every one. The sample shows fewer than 300,000 clones, around 88% of them seen only once. The sequenced sample consisted of PBMCs or T cells enriched from blood (not recorded which). Receptors were obtained from a man in his forties or fifties who had recovered from COVID-19.

The rearrangement links TRBV11-3 to TRBJ1-1; 9 positions match TRBD1. Germline CDR1 SGHNT, CDR2 YENEEA. Trimming removed 0 bases from V and 8 bases from J; junction bases left unmatched: 7. The CDR3 spans 15 residues. CDR3 amino acids: CASSLDQGTGFEAFF. The DNA for the CDR3 is TGTGCCAGCAGCTTAGATCAGGGGACAGGGTTCGAAGCTTTCTTT. Together with reference TRBV11-3 and TRBJ1-1, the CDR3 gives the full variable domain: EAGVVQSPRYKIIEKKQPVAFWCNPISGHNTLYWYLQNLGQGPELLIRYENEEAVDDSQLPKDRFSAERLKGVDSTLKIQPAELGDSAVYLCASSLDQGTGFEAFFGQGTRLTVV.

This chain links TRBV5-1 with TRBJ1-3; a possible D gene is TRBD1 (5 bases). Looked up from germline, CDR1 is SGHRS and CDR2 is YFSETQ. This CDR3 comprises 15 residues. The V end lost 4 bases, the J end lost 0 bases, and 11 bases lay between the germline ends. The CDR3 DNA sequence: TGCGCCAGCAGCCCTCCAGGGAACTCTGGAAACACCATATATTTT. This translates into CASSPPGNSGNTIYF.

The chain has TRBV12-3 or TRBV12-4 and TRBJ2-3, with a possible D match to TRBD2 (6 bases). The CDR3 loop spans 12 amino acids. The V and J ends lost 3 bases and 14 bases respectively, with 15 bases between them. The chain's CDR3 is CASSFLRDRGYF. For the CDR3, the DNA is TGTGCCAGCAGTTTTTTGCGGGATAGAGGGTATTTT.

The genes are TRBV28 and TRBJ1-5; 7 nucleotides line up with TRBD1. Germline V gene data show CDR1 as MDHEN and CDR2 as SYDVKM. The CDR3 sequence is 16 residues long. V trimming: 5 bases; J trimming: 4 bases; junction bases outside the gene matches: 11. The CDR3 DNA follows: TGTGCCAGCAGTGCACATCCAGGGGGATGGAATCAGCCCCAGCATTTT. Its translation is CASSAHPGGWNQPQHF.

The J gene is TRBJ1-5, the V gene TRBV27, with a weak D call TRBD1 (5 bases). The length of the CDR3 is 13 residues. CDR1 is MNHEY, CDR2 SMNVEV, per germline (reference sequence). Deletions cut 0 bases from V and 13 bases from J, with 13 bases between. Written as DNA, the CDR3 is TGTGCCAGCAGTTTATCGGGCGGGGACCCACAGCATTTT. It specifies CASSLSGGDPQHF.

The chain has TRBV5-4 and TRBJ1-2; D is unclear. CDR3 length: 12 amino acids. Trimming pared 4 bases from V and 2 bases from J, leaving 6 bases between. The germline V gene encodes CDR1 SGHNT and CDR2 YYREEE (reference sequence). CDR3 sequence: CASSDNNYGYTF. The CDR3 coding sequence is TGTGCCAGCAGCGACAACAACTATGGCTACACCTTC.

V gene TRBV9 combines with J gene TRBJ2-3; 7 bases are shared with TRBD2. Per the germline V gene, CDR1 is SGDLS and CDR2 is YYNGEE. V dropped 4 bases and J dropped 0; count of bases not matched to a gene: 8. The CDR3 sequence is 16 residues long. Here the CDR3 reads CASSTGGYISTDTQYF. The DNA for the CDR3 is TGTGCCAGCAGCACGGGGGGTTACATAAGCACAGATACGCAGTATTTT.

The genes are TRBV19 and TRBJ2-2; the match to TRBD2 covers 7 bases. CDR1 is LNHDA and CDR2 is SQIVND in the germline V gene (reference sequence). CDR3 length: 15 residues. Germline trimming cut 7 bases from V and 0 bases from J; bases unmatched to any gene: 5. CDR3 loop: CASIAGATNTGELFF. CDR3 bases: TGTGCCAGTATCGCGGGAGCCACGAACACCGGGGAGCTGTTTTTT.

CDR3 in amino acids: CASSDSSGGREQYF. The CDR3 nucleotides read TGTGCCAGCAGTGACTCATCCGGAGGGCGTGAGCAGTACTTC. The chain combines TRBV6-4 with TRBJ2-7, with D tentatively TRBD2 (6 bases). Trimming took off 0 bases at V and 7 bases at J, with 13 bases between the two ends. The CDR3 is 14 amino acids. CDR1 is MRHNA and CDR2 is SNTAGT in the germline V gene.

The chain employs TRBV12-1 and TRBJ2-3; TRBD2 reflects the table's D call only, with no check against the DNA. TRBV12-1 is a recognized pseudogene. This CDR3 region has 16 residues. The CDR3: CASSFAYISSTDTQYF. For the CDR3, the DNA is TGTGCCAGCAGCTTTGCTTATATTTCTAGCACAGATACGCAGTATTTT.